Sequencing of this T cell receptor beta chain was carried out in a study of early T cells in non-severe SARS-CoV-2 infection. Study information: Whole-blood bulk RNA, unsorted, was sequenced, and chains were unpaired.

The CDR3 is 15 amino acids. V gave up 4 bases and J gave up 5 bases; unmatched junction bases: 8. CDR1 and CDR2 from the germline V gene are SGHVS and FQNEAQ. Unique molecular identifiers (one per individual cDNA molecule) were attached. MiXCR was run by TCRdb on the 5' RACE reads, yielding one entry per CDR3 protein. The table shows 97,000 or so distinct CDR3 sequences, with under 15% occurring only once. The chain has TRBV7-8 and TRBJ1-5; 7 nucleotides agree with TRBD1. The sequenced sample was whole blood. This sequence was found in an adult who was a healthcare worker with PCR-confirmed SARS-CoV-2 infection or an uninfected control (not recorded which). CDR3 amino acids: CASSSMTGNDQPQHF. CDR3 bases: TGTGCCAGCAGCTCCATGACAGGGAACGATCAGCCCCAGCATTTT.